The 10 T cell receptor beta chains reported below all come from one sample, sequenced in a study of long-term antiretroviral therapy in people with HIV. A v3.0 immunoSEQ assay was performed at survey level. Produced via immunoSEQ multiplex PCR; TCRdb's table is partial and in-frame only. The sample has approximately 47,000 clones, around 80% seen once. The material was unsorted PBMCs, obtained 0.8 years after starting antiretroviral therapy. Receptors were obtained from a woman aged 18-29 years with HIV.

The chain is built from TRBV5-4 and TRBJ1-2, with a weak D call TRBD1 (5 bases). CDR1 SGHNT and CDR2 YYREEE come from the germline V gene (reference sequence). V shed 0 bases and J shed 8 bases, with 17 bases lying between them. The CDR3 is 15 residues long. For the CDR3, the DNA is TGTGCCAGCAGCTTGGCCGAGACCCGTCGGGGGGGCTACACCTTC. Its translation is CASSLAETRRGGYTF.

This clone has just a few counts. The V call is TRBV19, the J call TRBJ2-7, with 7 bases identical to TRBD2. V was pared by 6 bases and J by 0 bases, with 2 bases of the junction left unmatched. The germline V gene has CDR1 LNHDA and CDR2 SQIVND (reference sequence). CDR3 size: 13 residues. This CDR3 reads CASRASGSYEQYF. In DNA form, the CDR3 reads TGTGCCAGTAGGGCTAGCGGCTCCTACGAGCAGTACTTC. The whole variable domain, remainder taken from reference TRBV19 and TRBJ2-7, is DGGITQSPKYLFRKEGQNVTLSCEQNLNHDAMYWYRQDPGQGLRLIYYSQIVNDFQKGDIAEGYSVSREKKESFPLTVTSAQKNPTAFYLCASRASGSYEQYFGPGTRLTVT.

The chain couples TRBV28 to TRBJ2-5; TRBD1 matches at 7 bases. Looked up from germline, CDR1 is MDHEN and CDR2 is SYDVKM. V shed 6 bases and J 10 bases; nucleotides not matched to a gene: 20. There are 16 residues in the CDR3. CDR3 in amino acids: CASSQNRGSSGRGQYF. In nucleotides, the CDR3 is TGTGCCAGCAGCCAGAACAGGGGTTCGTCGGGGAGAGGCCAGTACTTC.

This clone was seen just once. The rearrangement links TRBV2 to TRBJ1-6, with D maybe TRBD1 (6 bases). V lost 6 bases, J lost 10 bases, and 16 bases lay in between. Germline-derived CDR1 and CDR2 are SNHLY and FYNNEI. The CDR3 covers 14 residues. The CDR3 here is CASSAQGVQSPLHF. CDR3 DNA: TGTGCCAGCAGCGCACAGGGAGTGCAGTCACCCCTCCACTTT. The complete variable domain, with remaining parts taken from reference TRBV2 and TRBJ1-6, reads EPEVTQTPSHQVTQMGQEVILRCVPISNHLYFYWYRQILGQKVEFLVSFYNNEISEKSEIFDDQFSVERPDGSNFTLKIRSTKLEDSAMYFCASSAQGVQSPLHFGNGTRLTVT.

The V and J genes are TRBV27 and TRBJ2-7, with D perhaps being TRBD1 or TRBD2 (6 bases each). Per the germline V gene, CDR1 is MNHEY and CDR2 is SMNVEV (reference sequence). CDR3 length: 15 amino acids. The germline V and J ends were trimmed by 8 bases and 0 bases, with 17 bases remaining between them. Written as DNA, the CDR3 is TGTGCCAGCTCCCGTGGGGGGCTCCCCTCCTACGAGCAGTACTTC. Translation: CASSRGGLPSYEQYF.

V gene TRBV25-1 combines with J gene TRBJ2-5, with 8 bases aligning to TRBD2. The V gene's germline CDR1 is MGHDK and CDR2 SYGVNS. The CDR3 has 14 residues. The J segment lost 5 bases and the V segment lost 4 bases, leaving 6 bases of the junction unmatched. CDR3 sequence reads: CASSAAGVGETQYF. The CDR3 DNA is TGTGCCAGCAGTGCAGCGGGAGTTGGGGAGACCCAGTACTTC.

V and J are TRBV13 and TRBJ2-1; 9 bases fit TRBD2. CDR3 length equals 17 residues. Per germline, CDR1 PRHDT and CDR2 FYEKMQ (reference sequence). The V and J ends lost 7 bases and 5 bases, in that order; junction bases with no gene match: 15. The CDR3 DNA is TGTGCCAGCACCAAAATAGCGGGGGACCCCCCTCACAATGAGCAGTTCTTC. Its translation is CASTKIAGDPPHNEQFF. Variable domain in full (rest from reference TRBV13 and TRBJ2-1): AAGVIQSPRHLIKEKRETATLKCYPIPRHDTVYWYQQGPGQDPQFLISFYEKMQSDKGSIPDRFSAQQFSDYHSELNMSSLELGDSALYFCASTKIAGDPPHNEQFFGPGTRLTVL.

The rearrangement joins TRBV28 to TRBJ1-2; 7 bases line up with TRBD1. The CDR3 has 15 amino acids. J was trimmed by 3 bases and V by 2 bases; bases with no gene match: 6. Germline V lookup: CDR1 MDHEN, CDR2 SYDVKM. The CDR3 DNA reads as TGTGCCAGCAGTTTACTAGGACAGGAAGACTATGGCTACACCTTC. Translating gives CASSLLGQEDYGYTF.

J is TRBJ2-5 and V is TRBV27; tentative D call: TRBD1 (7 bases). CDR1 and CDR2 (germline): MNHEY, SMNVEV (reference sequence). V lost 4 bases to trimming and J lost 10 bases, with 19 bases between them. The CDR3 has 14 residues. CDR3 region: CASSSPGAGGSQYF. The DNA for the CDR3 is TGTGCCAGCAGTTCGCCCGGGGCAGGGGGGAGCCAGTACTTC.

The chain combines TRBV5-4 with TRBJ1-5; D ambiguous. The CDR3 length is 16 residues. V was pared by 2 bases and J by 2 bases, with 14 bases between. From germline, CDR1 is SGHNT and CDR2 YYREEE (reference sequence). The CDR3 spells CASSLSDPWGNQPQHF. The CDR3 DNA reads as TGTGCCAGCAGCTTATCTGATCCCTGGGGCAATCAGCCCCAGCATTTT.